This entry describes one T cell receptor (beta chain). Each sample provided at least 5 micrograms of extracted total RNA. This specimen belongs to a study of blood T cells in healthy people across ages. A J-beta primer mix and a sample-barcoded 5' primer were used in a second PCR of about 6 to 12 cycles. Every sample gave at least 2.5 million paired-end reads containing CDR3. TCRdb recomputed calls from the 5' RACE reads with MiXCR, one row per CDR3 protein. The profile shows about 1.4 million distinct CDR3 sequences, approximately 59% of them singletons. The CDR3 totals 12 residues. Germline V gene data show CDR1 as DFQATT and CDR2 as SNEGSKA (reference sequence). The V end was cut by 0 bases, the J end by 4 bases, with 6 bases between.

Sample: blood. The V call is TRBV20-1, the J call TRBJ1-1; no clear D gene. This TCR was recovered from a man aged 18 to 35 in good health. Here the CDR3 DNA reads TGCAGTGCTAGAGACAGCTCCACTGAAGCTTTCTTT. It codes for CSARDSSTEAFF.